This is a list of T cell receptor beta chains from one sample in a study of cytomegalovirus exposure and HLA in healthy donors. Here immunoSEQ multiplex PCR was the method, and the copy in TCRdb shows in-frame clones only, minus some. There are about 110,000 clones in the sample; almost 96% occur only once, and 0.65% to 0.7% lies in the top ten. Sample: PBMCs. Receptors originate from a young woman in good health and CMV-seronegative. The CDR3 runs from the conserved cysteine through the conserved F or W. The D gene is left open where the match is weak. The size entry is marked missing in some rows and otherwise reads once, few, many or a size class.

>once|TRBV12-5|TRBJ2-3|.
CASAGAGDTQYF
TGTGCTAGTGCTGGGGCTGGAGATACGCAGTATTTT
>.|TRBV4-1|TRBJ2-2|TRBD2
CASSQGGLGEANTGELFF
TGCGCCAGCAGCCAAGGCGGACTAGGTGAAGCGAACACCGGGGAGCTGTTTTTT
>.|TRBV9|TRBJ2-7|.
CASSRGSSYEQYF
TGTGCCAGCAGCCGGGGAAGCTCCTACGAGCAGTACTTC
>.|TRBV9|TRBJ2-3|TRBD2
CASSGQQAGGPDTQYF
TGTGCCAGCAGCGGCCAGCAGGCGGGGGGGCCAGATACGCAGTATTTT
>.|TRBV5-1|TRBJ2-3|TRBD2
CASSSGTSGDTWSTDTQYF
TGCGCCAGCAGCTCTGGGACTAGCGGAGACACGTGGTCCACAGATACGCAGTATTTT
>.|TRBV9|TRBJ2-7|.
CASSSPSGYEQYF
TGTGCCAGCAGCTCCCCCTCGGGCTACGAGCAGTACTTC
>.|TRBV27|TRBJ2-7|TRBD1
CASRADREGEQYF
TGTGCCAGCAGGGCGGACAGGGAAGGCGAGCAGTACTTC
>once|TRBV6-5|TRBJ2-2|TRBD1
CASSYSIRGTTGELFF
TGTGCCAGCAGTTACTCGATCAGGGGGACAACCGGGGAGCTGTTTTTT
>.|TRBV30|TRBJ2-1|TRBD1
CAWRSTAGTGVWNEQFF
TGTGCCTGGAGGTCCACTGCCGGGACAGGGGTTTGGAATGAGCAGTTCTTC
>.|TRBV2|TRBJ2-1|.
CASSEALRLAYNEQFF
TGTGCCAGCAGTGAAGCGCTCCGGCTAGCATACAATGAGCAGTTCTTC
>.|TRBV28|TRBJ2-7|.
CASRGLTYEQYF
TGTGCCAGCAGGGGACTTACCTACGAGCAGTACTTC
>.|TRBV6-5|TRBJ2-4|TRBD2
CASSYLSAGGENIQYF
TGTGCCAGCAGTTACCTCTCGGCGGGGGGCGAAAACATTCAGTACTTC
>.|TRBV5-6|TRBJ2-1|.
CASSLGREVWSNEQFF
TGTGCCAGCAGCTTGGGCAGGGAGGTGTGGAGCAATGAGCAGTTCTTC
>.|TRBV2|TRBJ2-1|TRBD1
CASSEQGDGYNEQFF
TGTGCCAGCAGTGAGCAGGGGGATGGTTACAATGAGCAGTTCTTC
>.|TRBV28|TRBJ1-1|.
CAAAGGVNTEAFF
TGTGCCGCAGCGGGGGGGGTAAACACTGAAGCTTTCTTT
>.|TRBV4-1|TRBJ1-5|.
CASSQGRAPGEPQHF
TGCGCCAGCAGCCAAGGACGGGCACCGGGGGAGCCCCAGCATTTT
>once|TRBV6-5|TRBJ2-3|TRBD2
CASSPGLGGTDTQYF
TGTGCCAGCAGCCCCGGACTAGGAGGCACAGATACGCAGTATTTT
>.|TRBV27|TRBJ2-3|TRBD2
CASGGLAGTDTQYF
TGTGCCAGCGGCGGACTAGCGGGCACAGATACGCAGTATTTT
>.|TRBV7-8|TRBJ2-1|TRBD1
CASSFGTGAFGNEQFF
TGTGCCAGCAGCTTTGGGACAGGGGCTTTTGGCAATGAGCAGTTCTTC
>.|TRBV7-9|TRBJ1-4|.
CASSSPGTGEKLFF
TGTGCCAGCAGCTCACCGGGCACGGGGGAAAAACTGTTTTTT
>.|TRBV7-2|TRBJ1-4|.
CASSLATVNEKLFF
TGTGCCAGCAGCTTAGCGACAGTTAATGAAAAACTGTTTTTT
>once|TRBV9|TRBJ2-3|.
CASSDILGSSTDTQYF
TGTGCCAGCAGCGACATACTAGGGTCTAGCACAGATACGCAGTATTTT
>.|TRBV15|TRBJ2-3|TRBD1
CATSRGQGASTDTQYF
TGTGCCACCAGCAGAGGACAGGGGGCATCTACAGATACGCAGTATTTT
>.|TRBV7-8|TRBJ2-3|TRBD2
CASGLAGGLGTDTQYF
TGTGCCTCGGGACTAGCGGGGGGGCTTGGCACAGATACGCAGTATTTT
>.|TRBV4-2|TRBJ1-1|.
CASSTREANTEAFF
TGTGCCAGCAGTACCAGGGAAGCGAACACTGAAGCTTTCTTT
>.|TRBV6-5|TRBJ1-2|TRBD1
CASKGQGGANYGYTF
TGTGCCAGCAAAGGGCAGGGGGGAGCTAACTATGGCTACACCTTC
>.|TRBV6-6|TRBJ2-2|.
CASSYLGGASGGELFF
TGTGCCAGCAGTTACCTGGGGGGGGCCTCGGGCGGGGAGCTGTTTTTT
>.|TRBV27|TRBJ2-3|.
CASRNTYVSTDTQYF
TGTGCCAGCAGAAACACGTACGTTAGCACAGATACGCAGTATTTT
>.|TRBV18|TRBJ2-7|TRBD2
CASSPFGGGYEQYF
TGTGCCAGCTCACCATTCGGCGGGGGGTACGAGCAGTACTTC
>few|TRBV28|TRBJ2-2|TRBD2
CASRVGGNSNTGELFF
TGTGCCAGCAGGGTCGGGGGGAATTCGAACACCGGGGAGCTGTTTTTT
>.|TRBV11-2|TRBJ2-7|.
CASSLSRRIPVGEQYF
TGTGCCAGCAGCTTGAGCCGGAGAATCCCCGTTGGGGAGCAGTACTTC
>.|TRBV7-8|TRBJ1-5|TRBD1
CASSPGGGVDQPQHF
TGTGCCAGCAGCCCCGGAGGGGGCGTTGATCAGCCCCAGCATTTT
>.|TRBV4-1|TRBJ1-1|.
CASSQDEGSVGEAFF
TGCGCCAGCAGCCAAGATGAGGGATCCGTCGGTGAAGCTTTCTTT